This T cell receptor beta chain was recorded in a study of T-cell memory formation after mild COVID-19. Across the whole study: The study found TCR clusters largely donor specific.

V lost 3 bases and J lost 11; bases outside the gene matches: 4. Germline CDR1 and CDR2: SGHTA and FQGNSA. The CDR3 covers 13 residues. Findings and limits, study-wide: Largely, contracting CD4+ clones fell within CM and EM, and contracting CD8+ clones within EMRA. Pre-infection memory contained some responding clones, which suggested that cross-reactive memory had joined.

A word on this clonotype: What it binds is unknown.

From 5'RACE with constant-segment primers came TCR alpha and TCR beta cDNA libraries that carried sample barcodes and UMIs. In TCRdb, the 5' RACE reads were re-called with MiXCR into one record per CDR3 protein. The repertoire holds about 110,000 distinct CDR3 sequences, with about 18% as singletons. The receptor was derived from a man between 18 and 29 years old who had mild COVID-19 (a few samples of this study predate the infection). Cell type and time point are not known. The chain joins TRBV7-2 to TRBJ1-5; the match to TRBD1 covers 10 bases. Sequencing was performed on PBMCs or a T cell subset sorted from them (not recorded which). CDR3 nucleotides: TGTGCCAGCAGCTTGACAGGGGGCACAGCCCAGCATTTT. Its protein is CASSLTGGTAQHF. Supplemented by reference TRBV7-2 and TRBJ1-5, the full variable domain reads GAGVSQSPSNKVTEKGKDVELRCDPISGHTALYWYRQSLGQGLEFLIYFQGNSAPDKSGLPSDRFSAERTGGSVSTLTIQRTQQEDSAVYLCASSLTGGTAQHFGDGTRLSIL.